This TCR beta chain was obtained from a study of cytomegalovirus exposure and HLA in healthy donors (dated by TCRdb to 2017 to 2019). About the study as a whole: An earlier analysis of roughly 500 of the donors reported 276 Gb of sequence data and 117 million unique TCR beta sequences obtained from some 170 million T cells. Around 300 gigabases of sequencing data and around 87 million unique TCR sequences were included in an early release covering around 650 HLA-typed donors. All discovery cohort repertoires had been generated on a single sequencing platform. Besides the first cohort of around 700 subjects, a separate validation cohort made up of roughly 120 different subjects was used. The study aimed to test whether cataloging public T cell receptors could reveal signatures of past pathogen exposure. The number of donors typed differed by locus, with 629-630 for A, B, C, DRB1 and DQB1, about 500 for DQA1, about 610 for DPA1, and some 470 for DPB1. Donor age, sex, ethnicity and CMV serostatus were collected together with the repertoire data. In the later analysis, no new phenotypic data were used to find candidate immune exposures; instead, reliance was placed on TCR beta sequences and their occurrence across donors. In a later genetic analysis, genome-wide SNP genotypes for about three fifths of the roughly 670 donors were used, and that subset was treated as a discovery cohort. High-throughput TCR immunosequencing, statistical association of individual TCRs with disease status, and machine learning were combined to predict cytomegalovirus infection status. The genetic ancestry cluster associated with self-reported Caucasian donors included roughly four fifths of the 398 genotyped donors. In an earlier analysis of roughly 600 of the donors, high-throughput TCR beta sequencing was used to judge whether each TCR beta V gene segment behaved as functional or pseudogenic. To study patterns of TCR occurrence, a later analysis re-analyzed previously published TCR beta repertoires from under 750 donors and added high-resolution HLA genotyping. The T cell repertoires of around 730 subjects were profiled by immunosequencing and related to cytomegalovirus serostatus. About five DR-DQ haplotypes were treated as single units for association and clustering because of strong linkage in the cohort. Across about 370 genotyped donors of the cohort, an average of roughly 200,000 unique TCR beta nucleotide sequences per donor were sequenced, and approximately 17% of those sequences were non-productive. HLA typing covered class I and class II loci at four-digit resolution. The paper as a whole reports these results and caveats: When HLA alleles, especially DR and DQ, strongly co-occurred, attributing TCR associations to individual alleles was difficult. In a later analysis, several top co-occurrence clusters were reported to appear linked to parvovirus B19, influenza, CMV and Epstein-Barr virus. A further reported finding was that TCR beta sequences accurately predicted the HLA-A and HLA-B alleles for most subjects in the first cohort. Because counts were too low, about 17 rarely observed V segments, including chromosome 9 orphons, were excluded from the earlier analysis of 587 of the donors. Specific HLA alleles were associated with over 15,000 TCR beta sequences at a false discovery rate of 0.05 in a later analysis. In a later analysis, HLA-associated TCR beta chains were found to be more clonally expanded and to have lower generation probabilities than equally common non-associated chains. Cytomegalovirus status was reported to be diagnosed by the classifier with high specificity and sensitivity in both the original and validation cohorts. Roughly uniform sequencing depth across donors was assumed in presence/absence analyses, although this assumption may not hold. Correlated functional status among segregating V segments might be attributable to linkage disequilibrium, but an unknown experimental factor could not be ruled out. In a later analysis, most CMV-associated TCR beta chains were found to appear HLA-restricted, with HLA associations seemingly driven largely by CMV exposure. Because HLA typing was unavailable for some donors at each locus, only the typed subset was used in association tests. A later analysis found that TCR association rates varied across HLA loci, with DRB1 alleles showing the most associated TCRs and HLA-C alleles the fewest. In an earlier analysis of around 500 of the donors, most TCR beta V segments appeared in productive rearrangements about 87% or about 30% of the time, broadly matching IMGT annotations. In a later genetic analysis, fewer N-insertions in productive TCRs were reported among donors in an Asian-associated ancestry cluster than the 666-donor mean. A later genetic analysis associated a missense DCLRE1C variant with V-gene and J-gene trimming of TCR beta chains, and an independent cohort replicated the association. The study gave a list of more than 150 TCR beta chains associated with cytomegalovirus. The sequencing pipeline was judged likely to have produced a cluster of highly shared sequence variants as a technical artifact. Most TCR sequences were observed very rarely across donors, whereas some public TCRs were present in many individuals. The authors suggested that the approach could potentially be generalized to other disease states and immunological phenotypes. In vitro tests confirmed that a few of the cytomegalovirus-associated TCR beta chains recognize cytomegalovirus antigens. The only immune exposure information available for the cohort was CMV serostatus. In this cohort, only TCR beta chains were sequenced, and detectable features were limited by the absence of alpha or paired-chain data.

To note about this clone: This receptor's antigen is unknown. No much larger clone is present one base from it, and per-base qualities are unavailable.

To prepare the library, the immunoSEQ multiplex PCR assay was applied. For the multiplex PCR, a mixture combining 60 forward primers for TCR Vbeta segments and 13 reverse primers for TCR Jbeta segments was used. A multiplex PCR assay on genomic DNA amplified the CDR3 region of rearranged TCR beta genes. Amplified TCR beta libraries were sequenced as 87-base-pair reads on the Illumina HiSeq System. Processing in the source paper ran as follows. Across the 500 to 850 repertoires, a later analysis counted approximately 75 million unique TCR beta chains, approximately 10 million of which were shared by at least two donors. To remove PCR and sequencing errors, raw reads were error-corrected and collapsed into unique sequences using a nearest-neighbor algorithm that merged closely related sequences. V, D and J gene segments were assigned by aligning CDR3 sequences to IMGT reference sequences. For a sequence to be retained, a match of at least six nucleotides was required to both a V gene segment and a J gene segment. Rearrangements were called productive when the CDR3 lacked stop codons and stayed in frame with V and J; all others were non-productive. Following IMGT convention, CDR3 was defined as the stretch from the second conserved V-encoded cysteine up to the conserved J-encoded phenylalanine. In an earlier analysis of 587 of the donors, sequences lacking an unambiguous match to a single V gene segment were excluded. In an earlier analysis of around 590 of the donors, a V segment was called functional when productive rearrangements were above 56.7%, and segregating when the standard deviation between donors exceeded 5%. To diagnose cytomegalovirus status from the catalog of TCR beta chain sequences, a statistical classification framework was built. In a later analysis, TCR nucleotide sequences were compared against IMGT/GENE-DB human TR gene sequences so that V and J genes could be assigned. The TCRdist pipeline was used in a later analysis to assign CDR3 sequences and most-parsimonious VDJ recombination scenarios. In a later analysis, each TCR beta chain was defined by its CDR3 amino acid sequence together with its V-gene family, and reads without a unique V-gene family were excluded. A later analysis removed several hundred highly shared, low-generation-probability nucleotide sequences to deal with suspected cross-contamination and a sequencing artifact. In a later analysis, a clonal expansion index was calculated for each public chain from normalized within-repertoire ranks of inferred template counts. A later analysis computed generation probabilities with a VDJ recombination model fitted to out-of-frame rearrangements, and checked the results against IGoR. In a later analysis, TCR-TCR, TCR-HLA and TCR-CMV co-occurrence was scored with hypergeometric tests, and a repertoire-size bias correction was applied to TCR pairs. A later analysis estimated false discovery rates by permuting HLA or CMV assignments 20 times. A later analysis grouped co-occurring TCRs with DBSCAN, adding TCRdist sequence similarity when clustering within HLA-allele-positive subsets. Repertoires with fewer than 30,000 or more than 120,000 public chains, plus five repertoires with anomalous nucleotide sharing, were excluded from co-occurrence clustering. Sourced from immuneACCESS, this table was stored by TCRdb with only in-frame sequences that have V and J called. A share of the clones is absent; for the studies checked, an unresolved V gene accounts for under half, and the remainder has no known explanation. The D gene and trimming were derived from the DNA, and the V and J assignments and clone size from that table. For this sample there are around 150,000 clones; approximately 79% appear just once. Clones ranked in the top ten supply roughly 6.8% of the sample.

The cohort comprised hundreds of healthy bone marrow donors. All cohort members were sampled while nominally healthy, although unrecorded immune exposures were likely present. The donor was CMV seropositive and belonged to the group of 250 to 300 seropositive cohort members. A peripheral blood sample was provided by each donor, and peripheral blood mononuclear cells were used for TCR beta sequencing. The Qiagen DNeasy Blood Extraction Kit was used to extract genomic DNA from the blood cell samples. The sequencing input was PBMCs. The receptor was derived from a man aged 50 or older in good health and CMV-seropositive.

The CDR3 protein sequence reads: CASSSGRDANTGELFF. The nucleotide sequence is given as TGTGCCAGCTCTAGCGGGAGGGACGCGAACACCGGGGAGCTGTTTTTT. The sequence is built from TRBV11-3 and TRBJ2-2, with 12 bases matching TRBD2. Including cysteine and phenylalanine, the CDR3 has 16 amino acids. Solely the CDR3 DNA is kept, with 48 bases framed from the first base. The germline V gene gives CDR1 as SGHNT and CDR2 as YENEEA. Here V drops 8 bases and J drops 0 bases, and the junction holds 4 bases not matched to any gene.